This entry concerns a single TCR beta chain. Living in about two dozen US areas, the participants were between roughly 18 and 90 years of age. Cohort placement rested on clinical history that participants reported themselves. The study counted Cohort 3 donors as recovered given two negative PCRs, clearance, or symptom resolution. The method was immunoSEQ multiplex PCR; TCRdb's version includes in-frame clones alone and lacks a portion of them. The sample includes 350,000 to 400,000 clones, 85% to 90% of them seen just once. The CDR3 contains 17 residues. Trimming took 4 bases from V and 0 from J, leaving 18 bases between them. Germline assignment: CDR1 SEHNR and CDR2 FQNEAQ (reference sequence). These data originate in a study of blood T cell repertoires in COVID-19. About the study: Some COVID-19 samples were acute and others convalescent; all came from the United States, Italy and Spain.

The clonotype comes from a man between 18 and 29 years old who had recovered from COVID-19. Material for sequencing was PBMCs or T cells enriched from blood (not recorded which). The V call is TRBV7-9, the J call TRBJ1-1, with D possibly being TRBD1 (6 bases). CDR3 region: CASSSMPDSRMNTEAFF. The CDR3, as DNA: TGTGCCAGCAGCTCAATGCCGGACAGCCGAATGAACACTGAAGCTTTCTTT.